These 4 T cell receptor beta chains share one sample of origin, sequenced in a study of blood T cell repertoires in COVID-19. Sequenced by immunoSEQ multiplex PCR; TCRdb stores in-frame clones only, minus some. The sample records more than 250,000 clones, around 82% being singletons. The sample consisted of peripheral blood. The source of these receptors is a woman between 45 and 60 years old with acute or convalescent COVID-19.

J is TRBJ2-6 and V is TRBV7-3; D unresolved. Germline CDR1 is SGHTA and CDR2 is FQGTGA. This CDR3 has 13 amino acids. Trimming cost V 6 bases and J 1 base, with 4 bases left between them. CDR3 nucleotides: TGTGCCAGCAGTTCGTCTGGGGCCAACGTCCTGACTTTC. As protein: CASSSSGANVLTF. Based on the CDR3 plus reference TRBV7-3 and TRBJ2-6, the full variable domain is GAGVSQTPSNKVTEKGKYVELRCDPISGHTALYWYRQSLGQGPEFLIYFQGTGAADDSGLPNDRFFAVRPEGSVSTLKIQRTERGDSAVYLCASSSSGANVLTFGAGSRLTVL.

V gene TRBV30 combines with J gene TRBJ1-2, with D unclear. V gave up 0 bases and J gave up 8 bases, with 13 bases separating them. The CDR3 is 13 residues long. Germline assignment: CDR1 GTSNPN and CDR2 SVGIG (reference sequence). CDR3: CAWSVIRLWGYTF. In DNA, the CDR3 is TGTGCCTGGAGTGTAATCCGACTTTGGGGCTACACCTTC.

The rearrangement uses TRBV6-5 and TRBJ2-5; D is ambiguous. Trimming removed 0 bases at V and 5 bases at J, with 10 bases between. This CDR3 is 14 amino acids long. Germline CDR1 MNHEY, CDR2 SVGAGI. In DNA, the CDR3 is TGTGCCAGCAGTTACTCGAGAGTCAGGGAGACCCAGTACTTC. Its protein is CASSYSRVRETQYF.

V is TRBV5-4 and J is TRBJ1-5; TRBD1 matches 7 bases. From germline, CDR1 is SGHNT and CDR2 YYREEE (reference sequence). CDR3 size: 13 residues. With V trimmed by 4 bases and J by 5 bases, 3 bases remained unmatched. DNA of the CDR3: TGTGCCAGCAGCACCGGACAGGATCAGCCCCAGCATTTT. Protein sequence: CASSTGQDQPQHF.